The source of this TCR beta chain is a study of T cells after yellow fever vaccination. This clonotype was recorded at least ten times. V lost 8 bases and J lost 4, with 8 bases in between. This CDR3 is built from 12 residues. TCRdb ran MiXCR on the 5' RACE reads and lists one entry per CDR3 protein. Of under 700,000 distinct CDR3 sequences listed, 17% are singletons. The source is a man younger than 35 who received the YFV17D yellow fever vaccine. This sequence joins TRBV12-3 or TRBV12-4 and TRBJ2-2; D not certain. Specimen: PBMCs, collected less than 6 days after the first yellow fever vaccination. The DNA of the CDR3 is TGTGCCAGCGAGGAGCGCACCGGGGAGCTGTTTTTT. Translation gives CASEERTGELFF.